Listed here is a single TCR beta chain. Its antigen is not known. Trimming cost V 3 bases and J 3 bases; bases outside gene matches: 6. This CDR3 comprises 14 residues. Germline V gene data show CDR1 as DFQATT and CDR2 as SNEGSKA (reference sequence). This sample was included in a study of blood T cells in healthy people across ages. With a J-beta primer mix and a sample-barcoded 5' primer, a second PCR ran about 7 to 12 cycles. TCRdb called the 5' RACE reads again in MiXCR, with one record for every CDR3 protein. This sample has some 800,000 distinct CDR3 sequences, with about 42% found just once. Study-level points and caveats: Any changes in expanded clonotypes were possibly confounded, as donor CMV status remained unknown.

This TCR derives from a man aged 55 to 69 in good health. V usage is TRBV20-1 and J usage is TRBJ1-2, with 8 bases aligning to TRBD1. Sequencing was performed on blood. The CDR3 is CSASRTGGYYGYTF. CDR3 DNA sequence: TGCAGTGCTAGCCGAACAGGGGGGTACTATGGCTACACCTTC.